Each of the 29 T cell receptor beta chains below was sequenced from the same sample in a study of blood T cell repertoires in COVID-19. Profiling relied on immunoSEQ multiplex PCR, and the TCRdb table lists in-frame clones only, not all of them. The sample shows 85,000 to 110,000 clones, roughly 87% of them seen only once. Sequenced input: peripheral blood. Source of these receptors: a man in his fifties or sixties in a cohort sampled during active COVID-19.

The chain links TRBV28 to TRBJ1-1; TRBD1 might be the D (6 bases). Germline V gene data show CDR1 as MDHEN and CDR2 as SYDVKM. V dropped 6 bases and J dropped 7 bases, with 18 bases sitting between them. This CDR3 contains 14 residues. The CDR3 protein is CASSRGGAQNEAFF. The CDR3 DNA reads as TGTGCCAGCAGCCGGGGGGGGGCGCAAAATGAAGCTTTCTTT.

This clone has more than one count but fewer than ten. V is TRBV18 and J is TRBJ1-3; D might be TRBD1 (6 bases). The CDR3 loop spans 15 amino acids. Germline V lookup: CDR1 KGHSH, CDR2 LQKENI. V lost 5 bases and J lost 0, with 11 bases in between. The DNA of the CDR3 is TGTGCCAGCTCATCTCAGGGGACCTCTGGAAACACCATATATTTT. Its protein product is CASSSQGTSGNTIYF.

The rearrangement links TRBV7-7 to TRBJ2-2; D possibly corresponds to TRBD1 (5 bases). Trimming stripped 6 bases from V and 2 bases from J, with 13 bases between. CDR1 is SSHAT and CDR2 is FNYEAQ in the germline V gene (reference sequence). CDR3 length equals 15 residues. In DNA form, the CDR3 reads TGTGCCAGCAGTGATACAGGTAGTAACACCGGGGAGCTGTTTTTT. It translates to CASSDTGSNTGELFF. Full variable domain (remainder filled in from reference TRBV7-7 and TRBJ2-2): GAGVSQSPRYKVTKRGQDVTLRCDPISSHATLYWYQQALGQGPEFLTYFNYEAQPDKSGLPSDRFSAERPEGSISTLTIQRTEQRDSAMYRCASSDTGSNTGELFFGEGSRLTVL.

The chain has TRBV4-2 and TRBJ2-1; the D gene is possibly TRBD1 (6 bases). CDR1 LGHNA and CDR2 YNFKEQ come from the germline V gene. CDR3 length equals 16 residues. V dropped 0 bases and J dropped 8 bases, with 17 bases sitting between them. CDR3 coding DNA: TGTGCCAGCAGCCAAGATACAGGGCCAGGTTTTGATGAGCAGTTCTTC. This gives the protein CASSQDTGPGFDEQFF.

CDR3 sequence (DNA): TGTGCCATCAGTACAGCGGGGGGGTCCTACAATGAGCAGTTCTTC. It is translated as CAISTAGGSYNEQFF. This sequence joins TRBV10-3 and TRBJ2-1, with 10 bases fitting TRBD2. CDR1 and CDR2 (germline): ENHRY, SYGVKD. This CDR3 region has 15 residues. V lost 5 bases and J lost 1; bases outside the gene matches: 2.

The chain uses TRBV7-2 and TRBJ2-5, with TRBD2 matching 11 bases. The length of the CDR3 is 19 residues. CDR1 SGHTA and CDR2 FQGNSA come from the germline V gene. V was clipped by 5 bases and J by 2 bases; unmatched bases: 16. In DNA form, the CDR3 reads TGTGCCAGCAGCCCCGGCGGGCTAGCGGGGGGCAAAATACAAGAGACCCAGTACTTC. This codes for CASSPGGLAGGKIQETQYF.

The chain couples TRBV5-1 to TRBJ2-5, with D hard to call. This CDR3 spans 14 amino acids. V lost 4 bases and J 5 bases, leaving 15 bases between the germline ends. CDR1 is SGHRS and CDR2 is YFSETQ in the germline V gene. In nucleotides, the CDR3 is TGCGCCAGCAGCGTGGAGACTCTCGGGGAGACCCAGTACTTC. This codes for CASSVETLGETQYF.

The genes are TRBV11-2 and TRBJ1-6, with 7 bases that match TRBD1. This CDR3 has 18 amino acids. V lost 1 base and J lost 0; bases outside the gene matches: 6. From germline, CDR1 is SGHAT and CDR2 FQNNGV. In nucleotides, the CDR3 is TGTGCCAGCAGCTTAGCCCAGACAGGGAGCTCCTATAATTCACCCCTCCACTTT. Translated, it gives CASSLAQTGSSYNSPLHF. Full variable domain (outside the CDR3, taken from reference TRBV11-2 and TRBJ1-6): EAGVAQSPRYKIIEKRQSVAFWCNPISGHATLYWYQQILGQGPKLLIQFQNNGVVDDSQLPKDRFSAERLKGVDSTLKIQPAKLEDSAVYLCASSLAQTGSSYNSPLHFGNGTRLTVT.

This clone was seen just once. The DNA of the CDR3 is TGTGCCAGCAGCTTATTAGCGTCGGACACTGAAGCTTTCTTT. Amino acids: CASSLLASDTEAFF. V and J are TRBV7-9 and TRBJ1-1; D unresolved. The ends were cut back, 2 bases at V and 3 bases at J, with 10 bases in the middle. The CDR3 covers 14 residues. Germline V gives CDR1 SEHNR, CDR2 FQNEAQ (reference sequence).

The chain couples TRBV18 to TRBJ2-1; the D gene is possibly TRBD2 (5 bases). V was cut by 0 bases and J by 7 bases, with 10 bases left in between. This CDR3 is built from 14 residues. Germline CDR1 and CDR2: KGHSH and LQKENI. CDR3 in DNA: TGTGCCAGCTCACCACCGCTTTCGGGAAATGAGCAGTTCTTC. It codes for CASSPPLSGNEQFF.

In DNA, the CDR3 is TGTGCCAGCAAACCTCGGGGGGGGAACACCGGGGAGCTGTTTTTT. Translated, it gives CASKPRGGNTGELFF. The genes are TRBV5-4 and TRBJ2-2; 8 bases fit TRBD2. This CDR3 region has 15 residues. Trimming cost V 6 bases and J 1 base; bases outside gene matches: 5. CDR1 SGHNT and CDR2 YYREEE come from the germline V gene (reference sequence).

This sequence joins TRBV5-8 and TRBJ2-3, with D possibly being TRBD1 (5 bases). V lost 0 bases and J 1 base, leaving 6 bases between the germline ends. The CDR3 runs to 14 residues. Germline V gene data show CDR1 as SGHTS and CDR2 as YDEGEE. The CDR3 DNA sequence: TGTGCCAGCAGCTTGGGGGGCGGCACAGATACGCAGTATTTT. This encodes CASSLGGGTDTQYF.

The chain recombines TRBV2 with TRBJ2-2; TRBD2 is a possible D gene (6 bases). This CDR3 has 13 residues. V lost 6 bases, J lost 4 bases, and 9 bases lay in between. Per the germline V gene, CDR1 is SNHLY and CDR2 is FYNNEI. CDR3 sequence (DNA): TGTGCCAGCAGGGAGGGGAGCACCGGGGAGCTGTTTTTT. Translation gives CASREGSTGELFF.

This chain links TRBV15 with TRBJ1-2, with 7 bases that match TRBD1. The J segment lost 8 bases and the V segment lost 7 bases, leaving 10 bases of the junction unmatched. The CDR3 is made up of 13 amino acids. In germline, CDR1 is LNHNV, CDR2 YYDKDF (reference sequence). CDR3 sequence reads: CATTTGTGDGYTF. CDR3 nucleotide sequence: TGTGCCACCACCACGGGTACAGGGGACGGCTACACCTTC.

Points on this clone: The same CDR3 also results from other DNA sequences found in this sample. CDR3 sequence reads: CASSPIAGGQETQYF. As DNA, the CDR3 is TGTGCCAGCTCACCAATCGCGGGGGGTCAAGAGACCCAGTACTTC. The chain combines TRBV18 with TRBJ2-5; 8 bases are shared with TRBD2. The germline CDR1 and CDR2 sequences are KGHSH and LQKENI. V trimming: 2 bases; J trimming: 2 bases; junction bases outside the gene matches: 4. CDR3 length: 15 amino acids.

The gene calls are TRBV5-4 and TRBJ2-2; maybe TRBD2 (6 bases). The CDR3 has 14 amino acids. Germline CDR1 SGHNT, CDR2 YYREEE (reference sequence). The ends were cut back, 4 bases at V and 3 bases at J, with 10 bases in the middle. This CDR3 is CASSPPGDTGELFF. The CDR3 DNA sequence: TGTGCCAGCAGCCCGCCGGGAGACACCGGGGAGCTGTTTTTT.

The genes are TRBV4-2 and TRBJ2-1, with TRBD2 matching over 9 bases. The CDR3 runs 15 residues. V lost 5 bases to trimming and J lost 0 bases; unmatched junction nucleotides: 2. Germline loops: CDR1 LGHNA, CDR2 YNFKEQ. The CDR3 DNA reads TGTGCCAGCAGCAGCGGGGGGAGCTCCTACAATGAGCAGTTCTTC. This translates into CASSSGGSSYNEQFF.

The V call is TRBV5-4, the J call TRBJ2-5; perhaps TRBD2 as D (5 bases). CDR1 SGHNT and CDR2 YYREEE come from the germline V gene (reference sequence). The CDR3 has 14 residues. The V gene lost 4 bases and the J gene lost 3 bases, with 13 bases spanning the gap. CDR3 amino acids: CASSLPAGEETQYF. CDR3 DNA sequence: TGTGCCAGCAGCCTCCCGGCGGGCGAAGAGACCCAGTACTTC.

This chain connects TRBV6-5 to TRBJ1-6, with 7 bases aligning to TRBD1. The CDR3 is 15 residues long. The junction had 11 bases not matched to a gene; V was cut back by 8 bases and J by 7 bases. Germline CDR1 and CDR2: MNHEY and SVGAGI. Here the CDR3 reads CASDLQGMRNSPLHF. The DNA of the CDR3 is TGTGCCAGCGACCTACAGGGGATGAGGAATTCACCCCTCCACTTT.

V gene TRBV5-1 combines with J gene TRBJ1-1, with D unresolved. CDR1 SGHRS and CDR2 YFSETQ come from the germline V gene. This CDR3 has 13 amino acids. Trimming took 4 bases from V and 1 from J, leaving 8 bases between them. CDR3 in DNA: TGCGCCAGCAGCCCGACACAGAACACTGAAGCTTTCTTT. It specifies CASSPTQNTEAFF. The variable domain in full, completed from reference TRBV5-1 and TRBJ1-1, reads KAGVTQTPRYLIKTRGQQVTLSCSPISGHRSVSWYQQTPGQGLQFLFEYFSETQRNKGNFPGRFSGRQFSNSRSEMNVSTLELGDSALYLCASSPTQNTEAFFGQGTRLTVV.

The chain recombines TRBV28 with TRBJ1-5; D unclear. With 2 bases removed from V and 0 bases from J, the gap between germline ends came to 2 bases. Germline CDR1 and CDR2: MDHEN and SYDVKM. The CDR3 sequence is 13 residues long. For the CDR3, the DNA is TGTGCCAGCAGTTTACTTAGCAATCAGCCCCAGCATTTT. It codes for CASSLLSNQPQHF. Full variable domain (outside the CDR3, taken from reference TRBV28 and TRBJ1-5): DVKVTQSSRYLVKRTGEKVFLECVQDMDHENMFWYRQDPGLGLRLIYFSYDVKMKEKGDIPEGYSVSREKKERFSLILESASTNQTSMYLCASSLLSNQPQHFGDGTRLSIL.

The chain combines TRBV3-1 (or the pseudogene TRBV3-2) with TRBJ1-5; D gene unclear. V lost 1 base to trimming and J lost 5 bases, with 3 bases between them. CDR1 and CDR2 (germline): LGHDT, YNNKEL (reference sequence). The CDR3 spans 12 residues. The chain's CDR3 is CASSQGDQPQHF. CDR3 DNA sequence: TGTGCCAGCAGCCAAGGAGATCAGCCCCAGCATTTT.

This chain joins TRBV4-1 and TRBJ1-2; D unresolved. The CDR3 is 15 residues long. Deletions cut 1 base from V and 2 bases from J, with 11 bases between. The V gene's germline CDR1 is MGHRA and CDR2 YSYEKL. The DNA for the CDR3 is TGCGCCAGCAGCCAAGGAGGAGCGGCGAACTATGGCTACACCTTC. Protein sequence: CASSQGGAANYGYTF.

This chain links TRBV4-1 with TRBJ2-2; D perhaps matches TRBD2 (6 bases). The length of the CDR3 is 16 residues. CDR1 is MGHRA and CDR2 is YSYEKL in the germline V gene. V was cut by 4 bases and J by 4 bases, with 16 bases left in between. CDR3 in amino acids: CASSLSGGRLTGELFF. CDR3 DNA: TGCGCCAGCAGCCTTTCTGGAGGGCGCCTCACCGGGGAGCTGTTTTTT.

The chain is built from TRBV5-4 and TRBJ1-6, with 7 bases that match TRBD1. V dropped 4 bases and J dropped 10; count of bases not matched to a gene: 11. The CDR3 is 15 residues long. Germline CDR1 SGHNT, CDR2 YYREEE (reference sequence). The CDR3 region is CASSPQGGSGSPLHF. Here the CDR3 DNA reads TGTGCCAGCAGCCCTCAGGGGGGCAGTGGGTCACCCCTCCACTTT. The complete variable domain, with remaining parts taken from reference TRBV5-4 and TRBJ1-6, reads ETGVTQSPTHLIKTRGQQVTLRCSSQSGHNTVSWYQQALGQGPQFIFQYYREEENGRGNFPPRFSGLQFPNYSSELNVNALELDDSALYLCASSPQGGSGSPLHFGNGTRLTVT.

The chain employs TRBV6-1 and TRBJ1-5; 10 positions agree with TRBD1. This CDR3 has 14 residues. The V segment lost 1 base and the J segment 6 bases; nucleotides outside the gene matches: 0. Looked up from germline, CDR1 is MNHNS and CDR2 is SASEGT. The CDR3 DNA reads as TGTGCCAGCAGTGAAGGGACAGGGGGTCAGCCCCAGCATTTT. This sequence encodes CASSEGTGGQPQHF.

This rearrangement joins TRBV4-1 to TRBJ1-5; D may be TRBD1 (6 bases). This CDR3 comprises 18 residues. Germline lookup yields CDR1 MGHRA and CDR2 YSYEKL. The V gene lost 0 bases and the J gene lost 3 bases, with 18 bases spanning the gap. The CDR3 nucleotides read TGCGCCAGCAGCCAAGATCCGAGGGCAGGGGCCCTCAATCAGCCCCAGCATTTT. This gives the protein CASSQDPRAGALNQPQHF.

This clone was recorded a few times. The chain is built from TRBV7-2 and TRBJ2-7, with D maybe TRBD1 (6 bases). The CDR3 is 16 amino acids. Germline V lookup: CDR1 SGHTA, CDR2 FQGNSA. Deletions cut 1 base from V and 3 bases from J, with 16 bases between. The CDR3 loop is CASSLDGAGTSYEQYF. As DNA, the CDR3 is TGTGCCAGCAGCTTAGATGGGGCCGGGACAAGCTACGAGCAGTACTTC. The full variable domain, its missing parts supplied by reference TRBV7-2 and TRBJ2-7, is GAGVSQSPSNKVTEKGKDVELRCDPISGHTALYWYRQSLGQGLEFLIYFQGNSAPDKSGLPSDRFSAERTGGSVSTLTIQRTQQEDSAVYLCASSLDGAGTSYEQYFGPGTRLTVT.

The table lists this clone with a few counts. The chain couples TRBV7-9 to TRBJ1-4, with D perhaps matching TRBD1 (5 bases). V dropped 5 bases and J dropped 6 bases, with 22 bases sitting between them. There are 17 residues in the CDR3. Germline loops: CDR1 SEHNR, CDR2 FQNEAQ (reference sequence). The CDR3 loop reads CASSTPNYRNQDEKLFF. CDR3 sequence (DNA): TGTGCCAGCAGCACACCAAACTACAGGAATCAGGATGAAAAACTGTTTTTT.